The 27 T cell receptor beta chains below come from one sample, sequenced in a study of Graves' ophthalmopathy and Graves' hyperthyroidism. TCR beta CDR3 amplification used RNA transcripts. HTBI-primed first-round RT-PCR preceded second-round multiplex PCR. TCRdb processed the multiplex PCR reads anew with MiXCR; each CDR3 protein has one entry. The table records 220,000 or so distinct CDR3 sequences, 20% to 25% of them present only once. The specimen sequenced was peripheral blood. The source of these receptors is a woman between 45 and 65 years old with Graves' ophthalmopathy.

This clonotype was counted at least ten times. V is TRBV28 and J is TRBJ2-2, with 7 bases that match TRBD2. V lost 6 bases to trimming and J lost 4 bases; unmatched junction nucleotides: 8. The germline CDR1 and CDR2 sequences are MDHEN and SYDVKM. The CDR3 is made up of 15 amino acids. The CDR3 bases are TGTGCCAGCAGGGGGGGGGGAGTCGGCACCGGGGAGCTGTTTTTT. Translation: CASRGGGVGTGELFF.

In this sample, this clonotype turned up many times. The junction does not match germline at one end; this may be a read error. The chain couples TRBV11-2 to TRBJ2-7, with 14 bases lining up with TRBD2. Germline V gives CDR1 SGHAT, CDR2 FQNNGV. The CDR3 extends over 16 amino acids. The CDR3 bases are TGTGCCAGCAGTTTAGGGACTAGCGGGGGCTCCTACGAGCAGTACTTC. This encodes CASSLGTSGGSYEQYF.

The sample holds many counts of this clonotype. The genes are TRBV2 and TRBJ1-5; D is perhaps TRBD1 (6 bases). Germline CDR1 is SNHLY and CDR2 is FYNNEI. The CDR3 contains 15 residues. V lost 4 bases, J lost 4 bases, and 14 bases lay in between. CDR3 coding DNA: TGTGCCAGCAGTGGTTGGACAGCCAATAATCAGCCCCAGCATTTT. Translation: CASSGWTANNQPQHF. The full variable domain, completed using reference TRBV2 and TRBJ1-5, is EPEVTQTPSHQVTQMGQEVILRCVPISNHLYFYWYRQILGQKVEFLVSFYNNEISEKSEIFDDQFSVERPDGSNFTLKIRSTKLEDSAMYFCASSGWTANNQPQHFGDGTRLSIL.

The table lists this clonotype with a few counts. The chain joins TRBV13 to TRBJ2-7; TRBD1 agrees at 9 bases. Germline CDR1 PRHDT, CDR2 FYEKMQ (reference sequence). This CDR3 is 15 amino acids long. V dropped 5 bases and J dropped 2; count of bases not matched to a gene: 7. This CDR3 reads CASSNGQGTTYEQYF. CDR3 nucleotides: TGTGCCAGCAGCAACGGACAGGGGACCACCTACGAGCAGTACTTC.

This clonotype was observed many times. This chain joins TRBV7-9 and TRBJ2-6, with 10 bases fitting TRBD1. The germline V gene has CDR1 SEHNR and CDR2 FQNEAQ (reference sequence). The trim removed 5 bases at V and 3 bases at J, leaving 10 bases unmatched. This CDR3 comprises 18 residues. CDR3 in amino acids: CASSPVRGQGNGANVLTF. CDR3 sequence (DNA): TGTGCCAGCAGCCCCGTTAGGGGACAGGGGAATGGGGCCAACGTCCTGACTTTC.

This clonotype was detected a few times. The chain recombines TRBV30 with TRBJ2-2, with 7 positions matching TRBD2. The J segment lost 5 bases and the V segment lost 0 bases, leaving 9 bases of the junction unmatched. The CDR3 is made up of 16 amino acids. Germline V CDR1 and CDR2: GTSNPN, SVGIG (reference sequence). This chain's CDR3 is CAWSVLGGGTTGELFF. The CDR3 region has the DNA TGTGCCTGGAGTGTACTGGGGGGAGGGACTACCGGGGAGCTGTTTTTT.

The chain carries TRBV6-2 or TRBV6-3 and TRBJ2-3, with D unresolved. V lost 6 bases and J lost 2, with 6 bases in between. CDR1 is MNHEY and CDR2 is SVGEGT in the germline V gene. The CDR3 is 12 residues long. CDR3: CASRTYTDTQYF. The CDR3 nucleotides are TGTGCCAGCAGAACCTACACAGATACGCAGTATTTT.

This clonotype was observed many times. This chain connects TRBV20-1 to TRBJ2-7; TRBD2 might be the D (6 bases). This CDR3 comprises 17 residues. With 3 bases removed from V and 3 bases from J, the gap between germline ends came to 24 bases. Germline loops: CDR1 DFQATT, CDR2 SNEGSKA (reference sequence). The CDR3 sequence: CSASSPGSRGNFYEQYF. In DNA form, the CDR3 reads TGCAGTGCTAGTAGTCCCGGTTCACGCGGGAACTTCTACGAGCAGTACTTC.

This clonotype was observed once. The chain joins TRBV28 to TRBJ1-1; 7 bases align to TRBD1. Germline CDR1 MDHEN, CDR2 SYDVKM. J lost 1 base, V lost 8 bases, and 13 bases had no gene match. This CDR3 spans 16 amino acids. CDR3 amino acids: CASATGWYSGNTEAFF. The CDR3 bases are TGTGCCAGCGCGACAGGGTGGTACTCCGGGAACACTGAAGCTTTCTTT.

The J gene is TRBJ2-7, the V gene TRBV12-3 or TRBV12-4; no reliable D call. Trimming took off 5 bases at V and 3 bases at J, with 14 bases between the two ends. CDR3 length equals 14 residues. In DNA, the CDR3 is TGTGCCAGCAGTGACCCTAGAGGTATCTACGAGCAGTACTTC. It is translated as CASSDPRGIYEQYF.

This clonotype appeared many times. V and J are TRBV3-1 and TRBJ2-5, with TRBD2 matching 10 bases. After removal of 3 bases from V and 4 bases from J, the junction contained 5 bases not matched to a gene. Per the germline V gene, CDR1 is LGHDT and CDR2 is YNNKEL (reference sequence). The CDR3 extends over 15 amino acids. CDR3 protein: CASSHLAGAGETQYF. In nucleotides, the CDR3 is TGTGCCAGCAGCCACCTAGCGGGAGCGGGAGAGACCCAGTACTTC.

The sample holds many counts of this clonotype. The chain links TRBV7-8 to TRBJ1-5; tentative D call: TRBD1 (6 bases). V lost 1 base and J lost 7, with 14 bases in between. Germline V gene data show CDR1 as SGHVS and CDR2 as FQNEAQ. CDR3 length: 15 residues. CDR3 DNA sequence: TGTGCCAGCAGCTTAGACGGGGGGCGACGGCAGCCCCAGCATTTT. Its translation: CASSLDGGRRQPQHF.

This clonotype was recorded at least ten times. The chain joins TRBV7-2 to TRBJ2-7; the D gene is possibly TRBD2 (6 bases). The CDR3 consists of 15 residues. Trimming left V 5 bases short and J 7 bases short, with 21 bases between. Germline V gives CDR1 SGHTA, CDR2 FQGNSA. The CDR3 loop is CASSPEGWGVQEQYF. DNA for the CDR3: TGTGCCAGCAGCCCGGAGGGGTGGGGGGTCCAAGAGCAGTACTTC.

On this clonotype: One end of the junction fails to match germline, which may point to a read error. This chain uses TRBV12-3 or TRBV12-4 with TRBJ2-2; D is ambiguous. This CDR3 is built from 12 residues. CDR3 sequence (DNA): TGTGCCATCAGTGTTGACCCCGGGGAGCTGTTTTTT. Protein: CAISVDPGELFF.

This clonotype was seen ten or more times. The chain's CDR3 is CAWSLGDNQPQHF. CDR3 DNA: TGTGCCTGGAGTTTAGGAGACAATCAGCCCCAGCATTTT. The rearrangement uses TRBV30 and TRBJ1-5, with D unclear. Germline assignment: CDR1 GTSNPN and CDR2 SVGIG (reference sequence). The CDR3 is 13 residues long. V was clipped by 2 bases and J by 3 bases, with 8 bases between them.

This clonotype was seen many times. This chain uses TRBV7-9 with TRBJ2-7, with D tentatively TRBD1 or TRBD2 (5 bases each). Germline V lookup: CDR1 SEHNR, CDR2 FQNEAQ (reference sequence). V was shortened by 3 bases and J by 7 bases, with 13 bases between the two germline ends. The CDR3 is 13 amino acids. The CDR3 sequence is CASSFGTAIEQYF. CDR3 nucleotides: TGTGCCAGCAGCTTCGGGACGGCCATTGAGCAGTACTTC.

This clonotype was picked up a small number of times. The CDR3 protein is CASSLLTGGNQPQHF. The CDR3 DNA reads as TGCGCCAGCAGCCTCCTGACAGGGGGGAATCAGCCCCAGCATTTT. J is TRBJ1-5 and V is TRBV4-1; 9 nucleotides match TRBD1. Per the germline V gene, CDR1 is MGHRA and CDR2 is YSYEKL. This CDR3 is 15 amino acids long. Trimming cost V 4 bases and J 4 bases; bases outside gene matches: 5.

The chain has TRBV6-5 and TRBJ1-5, with a possible D match to TRBD1 (6 bases). The CDR3 has 16 amino acids. The germline V gene encodes CDR1 MNHEY and CDR2 SVGAGI. Trimming removed 0 bases from V and 4 bases from J, with 13 bases in between. Written as DNA, the CDR3 is TGTGCCAGCAGTTACTCCCGGGGGGCTGGGAATCAGCCCCAGCATTTT. Amino acids: CASSYSRGAGNQPQHF.

Ten or more counts support this clonotype. The chain joins TRBV5-1 to TRBJ1-1, with a possible D match to TRBD1 (5 bases). Per germline, CDR1 SGHRS and CDR2 YFSETQ. Trimming left V 0 bases short and J 7 bases short, with 10 bases between. The CDR3 is 13 residues long. The CDR3 loop is CASSLEGHGEAFF. CDR3 sequence (DNA): TGCGCCAGCAGCTTGGAGGGGCACGGTGAAGCTTTCTTT.

This clonotype was counted at least ten times. This chain joins TRBV6-5 and TRBJ1-5; D is possibly TRBD1 (5 bases). This CDR3 has 13 amino acids. With 8 bases removed from V and 1 base from J, the gap between germline ends came to 9 bases. Germline V gene data show CDR1 as MNHEY and CDR2 as SVGAGI. This chain's CDR3 is CASGALSNQPQHF. DNA for the CDR3: TGTGCCAGCGGGGCACTAAGCAATCAGCCCCAGCATTTT.

This clonotype was observed a few times. The chain carries TRBV4-1 and TRBJ2-6; 8 bases line up with TRBD1. There are 16 residues in the CDR3. The trim removed 6 bases at V and 1 base at J, leaving 5 bases unmatched. CDR1 is MGHRA, CDR2 YSYEKL, per germline. In nucleotides, the CDR3 is TGCGCCAGCAGGCGGACAGGGTTTTCTGGGGCCAACGTCCTGACTTTC. It translates to CASRRTGFSGANVLTF.

V and J are TRBV5-1 and TRBJ2-7, with 13 positions matching TRBD2. The V and J ends lost 3 bases and 1 base, in that order; junction bases with no gene match: 1. Germline V lookup: CDR1 SGHRS, CDR2 YFSETQ. This CDR3 spans 15 amino acids. CDR3 in DNA: TGCGCCAGCAGCTGGGGACTAGCGGGATCCTACGAGCAGTACTTC. This encodes CASSWGLAGSYEQYF.

This clonotype came up a few times. A read error may be the cause here, since a much bigger clone is one base away. The rearrangement uses TRBV4-2 and TRBJ1-1, with D uncertain. The germline CDR1 and CDR2 sequences are LGHNA and YNFKEQ. This CDR3 spans 17 amino acids. The CDR3 nucleotides are TGTGCCAGCATCCAAGATGTGAACACTTTAGGGAACACTGAAGCTTTCTTT. Translating it yields CASIQDVNTLGNTEAFF.

This clonotype showed up many times. The rearrangement joins TRBV12-5 to TRBJ2-2; 11 nucleotides align to TRBD1. V shed 5 bases, J shed 4 bases, and the junction held 6 bases outside the gene matches. CDR3 length: 16 residues. Germline V gene sequence: CDR1 LGHNT, CDR2 FRNRAP. CDR3 amino acids: CASGQRTGGTTGELFF. The DNA for the CDR3 is TGTGCTAGTGGTCAACGGACAGGGGGCACCACCGGGGAGCTGTTTTTT.

The J gene is TRBJ2-5, the V gene TRBV6-5, with D perhaps being TRBD1 or TRBD2 (5 bases each). The CDR3 has 17 amino acids. Germline CDR1 reads MNHEY; CDR2 reads SVGAGI. V was cut by 2 bases and J by 0 bases, with 16 bases left in between. CDR3 protein: CASSYESGTVYQETQYF. In nucleotides, the CDR3 is TGTGCCAGCAGTTACGAATCCGGGACGGTGTACCAAGAGACCCAGTACTTC.

This clonotype was counted at least ten times. The V gene is TRBV20-1, the J gene TRBJ1-2, with TRBD1 matching over 7 bases. This CDR3 is 14 amino acids long. V dropped 5 bases and J dropped 4; count of bases not matched to a gene: 10. CDR1 and CDR2 from the germline V gene are DFQATT and SNEGSKA (reference sequence). The CDR3 here is CSAPPTGVRYGYTF. CDR3 nucleotides: TGCAGTGCTCCACCTACAGGGGTTCGCTATGGCTACACCTTC.

In its sample, this clonotype was seen many times. V is TRBV27 and J is TRBJ1-5; D is perhaps TRBD1 (5 bases). The CDR3 loop spans 16 amino acids. Deletions cut 4 bases from V and 2 bases from J, with 15 bases between. Germline assignment: CDR1 MNHEY and CDR2 SMNVEV (reference sequence). The CDR3 bases are TGTGCCAGCAGTTCCTATGTGAGGGGTGGCAATCAGCCCCAGCATTTT. It codes for CASSSYVRGGNQPQHF.